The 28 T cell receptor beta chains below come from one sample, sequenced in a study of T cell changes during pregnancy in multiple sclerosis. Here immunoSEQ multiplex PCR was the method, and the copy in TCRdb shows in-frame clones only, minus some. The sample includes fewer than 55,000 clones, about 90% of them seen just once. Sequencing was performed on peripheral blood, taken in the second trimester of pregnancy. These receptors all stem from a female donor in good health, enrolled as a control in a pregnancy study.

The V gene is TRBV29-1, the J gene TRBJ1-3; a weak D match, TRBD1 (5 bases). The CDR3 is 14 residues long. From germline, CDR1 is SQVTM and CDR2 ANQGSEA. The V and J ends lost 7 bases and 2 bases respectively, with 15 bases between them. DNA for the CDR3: TGCAGCGCCTACACCCAGGGCCCTGGAAACACCATATATTTT. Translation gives CSAYTQGPGNTIYF.

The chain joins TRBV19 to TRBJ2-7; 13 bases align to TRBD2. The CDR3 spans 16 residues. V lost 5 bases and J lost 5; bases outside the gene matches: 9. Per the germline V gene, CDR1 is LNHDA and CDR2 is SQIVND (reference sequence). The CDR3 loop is CASSWRTSGGDDEQYF. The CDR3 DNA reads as TGTGCCAGTAGTTGGCGGACTAGCGGGGGAGATGACGAGCAGTACTTC.

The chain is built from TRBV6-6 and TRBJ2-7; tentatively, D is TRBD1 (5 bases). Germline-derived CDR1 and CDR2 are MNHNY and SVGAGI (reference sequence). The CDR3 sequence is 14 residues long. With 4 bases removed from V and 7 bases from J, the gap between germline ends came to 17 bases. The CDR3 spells CASSLKTPGSEQYF. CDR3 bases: TGTGCCAGCAGTTTAAAAACGCCAGGGTCGGAGCAGTACTTC.

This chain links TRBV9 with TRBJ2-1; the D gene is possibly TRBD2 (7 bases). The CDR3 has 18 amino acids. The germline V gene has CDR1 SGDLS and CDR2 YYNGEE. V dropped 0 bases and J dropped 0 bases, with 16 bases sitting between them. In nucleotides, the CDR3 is TGTGCCAGCAGCGTAGTAGACTTTGGGGGGGCCTCCTACAATGAGCAGTTCTTC. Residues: CASSVVDFGGASYNEQFF.

The chain's CDR3 is CASSLVGTGGAYEQYF. The DNA of the CDR3 is TGCGCCAGCAGCTTAGTAGGGACAGGGGGCGCCTACGAGCAGTACTTC. The J gene is TRBJ2-7, the V gene TRBV5-1; 12 bases fit TRBD1. CDR1 is SGHRS and CDR2 is YFSETQ in the germline V gene. This CDR3 is built from 16 residues. Losses at the gene ends were 2 bases for V and 2 bases for J; bases not matched to a gene: 5.

The DNA of the CDR3 is TGTGCCAGCTCACCGGGGGCGGTGGAGTCGGATACGCAGTATTTT. Translated, it gives CASSPGAVESDTQYF. The genes are TRBV18 and TRBJ2-3, with D perhaps TRBD1 (6 bases). The V gene lost 3 bases and the J gene lost 6 bases, with 16 bases spanning the gap. The CDR3 runs to 15 residues. In germline, CDR1 is KGHSH, CDR2 LQKENI. Drawing the rest from reference TRBV18 and TRBJ2-3, the complete variable domain is NAGVMQNPRHLVRRRGQEARLRCSPMKGHSHVYWYRQLPEEGLKFMVYLQKENIIDESGMPKERFSAEFPKEGPSILRIQQVVRGDSAAYFCASSPGAVESDTQYFGPGTRLTVL.

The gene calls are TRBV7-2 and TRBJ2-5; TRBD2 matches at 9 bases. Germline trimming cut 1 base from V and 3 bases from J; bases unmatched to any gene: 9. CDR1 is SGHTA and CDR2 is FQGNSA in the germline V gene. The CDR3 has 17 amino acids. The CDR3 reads CASSLEPSGGPEETQYF. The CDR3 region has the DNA TGTGCCAGCAGCTTAGAACCGAGCGGGGGGCCGGAAGAGACCCAGTACTTC.

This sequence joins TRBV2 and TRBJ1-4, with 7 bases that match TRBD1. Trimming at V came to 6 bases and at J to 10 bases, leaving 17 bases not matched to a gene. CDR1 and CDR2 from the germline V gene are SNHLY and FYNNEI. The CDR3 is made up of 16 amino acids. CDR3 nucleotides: TGTGCCAGCAGGTCACTCGCTACAGGGGATAACGTAAAACTGTTTTTT. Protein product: CASRSLATGDNVKLFF.

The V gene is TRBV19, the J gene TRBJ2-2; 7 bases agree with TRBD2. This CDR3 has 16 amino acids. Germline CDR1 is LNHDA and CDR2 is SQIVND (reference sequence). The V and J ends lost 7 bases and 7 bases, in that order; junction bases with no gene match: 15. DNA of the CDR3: TGTGCCAGTATCAAGTGGGAGGGAGGAGTGGGCGGGGAGCTGTTTTTT. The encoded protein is CASIKWEGGVGGELFF.

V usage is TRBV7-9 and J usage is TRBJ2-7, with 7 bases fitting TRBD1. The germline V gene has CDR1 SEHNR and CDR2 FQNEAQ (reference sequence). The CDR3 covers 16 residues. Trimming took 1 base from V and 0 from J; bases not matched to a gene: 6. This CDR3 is CASSLGGQIPSYEQYF. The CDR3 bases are TGTGCCAGCAGCTTAGGGGGACAGATACCCTCCTACGAGCAGTACTTC.

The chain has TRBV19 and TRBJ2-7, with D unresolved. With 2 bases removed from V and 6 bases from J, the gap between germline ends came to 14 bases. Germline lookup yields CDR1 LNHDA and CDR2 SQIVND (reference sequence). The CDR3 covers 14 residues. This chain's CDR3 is CASSIKAGIGEQYF. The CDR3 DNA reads TGTGCCAGTAGTATAAAAGCAGGCATCGGCGAGCAGTACTTC.

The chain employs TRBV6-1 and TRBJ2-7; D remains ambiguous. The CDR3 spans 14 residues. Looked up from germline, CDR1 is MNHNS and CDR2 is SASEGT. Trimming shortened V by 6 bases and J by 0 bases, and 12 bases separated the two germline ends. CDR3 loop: CASRKTGVSYEQYF. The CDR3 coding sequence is TGTGCCAGCAGGAAGACTGGCGTCTCCTACGAGCAGTACTTC.

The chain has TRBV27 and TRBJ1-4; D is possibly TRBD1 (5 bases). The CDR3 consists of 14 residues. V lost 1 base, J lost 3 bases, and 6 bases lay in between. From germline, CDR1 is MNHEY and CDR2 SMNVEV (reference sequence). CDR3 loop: CASSLLGANEKLFF. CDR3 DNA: TGTGCCAGCAGTTTATTAGGGGCTAATGAAAAACTGTTTTTT.

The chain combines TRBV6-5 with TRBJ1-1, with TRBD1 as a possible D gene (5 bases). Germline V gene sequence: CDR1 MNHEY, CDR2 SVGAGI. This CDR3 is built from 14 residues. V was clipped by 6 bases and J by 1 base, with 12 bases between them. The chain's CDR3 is CASSRRQWNTEAFF. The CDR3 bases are TGTGCCAGCAGCCGCCGACAGTGGAACACTGAAGCTTTCTTT.

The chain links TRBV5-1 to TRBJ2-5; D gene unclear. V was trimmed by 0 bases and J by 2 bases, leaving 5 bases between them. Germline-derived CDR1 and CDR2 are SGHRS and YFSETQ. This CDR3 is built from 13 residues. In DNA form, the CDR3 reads TGCGCCAGCAGCTTGGGTATTCAAGAGACCCAGTACTTC. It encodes CASSLGIQETQYF.

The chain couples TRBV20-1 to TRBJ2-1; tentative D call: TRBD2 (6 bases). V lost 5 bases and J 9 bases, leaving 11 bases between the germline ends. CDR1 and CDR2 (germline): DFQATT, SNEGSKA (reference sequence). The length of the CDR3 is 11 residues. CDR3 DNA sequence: TGCAGTGCTGGGAGTAGCGGTGAGCAGTTCTTC. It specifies CSAGSSGEQFF.

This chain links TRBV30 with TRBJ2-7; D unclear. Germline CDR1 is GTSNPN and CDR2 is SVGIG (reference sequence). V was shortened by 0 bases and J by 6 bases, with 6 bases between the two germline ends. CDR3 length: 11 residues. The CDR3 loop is CAWSVQTEQYF. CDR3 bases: TGTGCCTGGAGTGTACAGACCGAGCAGTACTTC.

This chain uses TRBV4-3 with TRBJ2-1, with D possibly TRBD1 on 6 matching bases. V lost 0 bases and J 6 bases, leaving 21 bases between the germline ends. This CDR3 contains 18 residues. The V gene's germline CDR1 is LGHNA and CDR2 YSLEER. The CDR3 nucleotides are TGCGCCAGCAGCCAAGACCTTTTGGACAGCCTAGTTGGCAATGAGCAGTTCTTC. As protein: CASSQDLLDSLVGNEQFF.

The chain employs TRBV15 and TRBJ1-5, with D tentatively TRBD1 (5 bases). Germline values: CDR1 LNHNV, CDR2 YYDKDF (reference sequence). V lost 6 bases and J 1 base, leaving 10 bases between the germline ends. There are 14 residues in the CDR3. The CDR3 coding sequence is TGTGCCACCAGGCGGGGCTCGAGCAATCAGCCCCAGCATTTT. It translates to CATRRGSSNQPQHF.

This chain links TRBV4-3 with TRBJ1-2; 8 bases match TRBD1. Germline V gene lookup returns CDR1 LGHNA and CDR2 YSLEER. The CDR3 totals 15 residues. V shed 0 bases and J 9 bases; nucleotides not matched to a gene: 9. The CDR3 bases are TGCGCCAGCAGCCAAGATGTGCAGACAGGGGCGCGCTACACCTTC. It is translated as CASSQDVQTGARYTF.

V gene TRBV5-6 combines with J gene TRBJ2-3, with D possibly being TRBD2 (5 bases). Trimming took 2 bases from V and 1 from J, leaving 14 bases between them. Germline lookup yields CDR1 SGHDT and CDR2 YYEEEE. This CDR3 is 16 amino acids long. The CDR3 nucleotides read TGTGCCAGCAGCTTTATGAGGGCAATCGGCACAGATACGCAGTATTTT. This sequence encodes CASSFMRAIGTDTQYF.

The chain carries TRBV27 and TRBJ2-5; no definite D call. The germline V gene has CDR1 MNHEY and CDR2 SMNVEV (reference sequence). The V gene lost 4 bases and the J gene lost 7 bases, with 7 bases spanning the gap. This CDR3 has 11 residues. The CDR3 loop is CASSSQLTQYF. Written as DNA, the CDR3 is TGTGCCAGCAGTTCCCAATTGACCCAGTACTTC.

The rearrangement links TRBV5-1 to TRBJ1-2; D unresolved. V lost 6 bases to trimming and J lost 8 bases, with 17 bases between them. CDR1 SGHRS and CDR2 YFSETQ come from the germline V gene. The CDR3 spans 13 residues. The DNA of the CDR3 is TGCGCCAGCACCTCATCACCCAATGAGGGCTACACCTTC. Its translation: CASTSSPNEGYTF.

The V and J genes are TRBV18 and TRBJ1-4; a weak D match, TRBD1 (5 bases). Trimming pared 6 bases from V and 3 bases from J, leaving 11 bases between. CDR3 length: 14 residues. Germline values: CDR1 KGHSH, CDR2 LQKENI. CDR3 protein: CASSGRGANEKLFF. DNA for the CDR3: TGTGCCAGCTCGGGGAGGGGCGCTAATGAAAAACTGTTTTTT. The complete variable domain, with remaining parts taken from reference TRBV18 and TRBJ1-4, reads NAGVMQNPRHLVRRRGQEARLRCSPMKGHSHVYWYRQLPEEGLKFMVYLQKENIIDESGMPKERFSAEFPKEGPSILRIQQVVRGDSAAYFCASSGRGANEKLFFGSGTQLSVL.

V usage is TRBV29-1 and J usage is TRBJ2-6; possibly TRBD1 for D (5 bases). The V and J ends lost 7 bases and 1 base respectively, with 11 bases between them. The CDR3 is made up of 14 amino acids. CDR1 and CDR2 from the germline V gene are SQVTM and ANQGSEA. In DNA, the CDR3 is TGCAGCGCGAGTTCAGGGTCTGGGGCCAACGTCCTGACTTTC. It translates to CSASSGSGANVLTF.

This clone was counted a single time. For the CDR3, the DNA is TGTGCCAGCAGTTTAATTCGGGAGAGGACAGATACGCAGTATTTT. Amino acid sequence: CASSLIRERTDTQYF. J is TRBJ2-3 and V is TRBV27, with D perhaps TRBD2 (6 bases). Trimming stripped 2 bases from V and 3 bases from J, with 12 bases between. The CDR3 is made up of 15 amino acids. The germline gives CDR1 MNHEY, CDR2 SMNVEV (reference sequence).

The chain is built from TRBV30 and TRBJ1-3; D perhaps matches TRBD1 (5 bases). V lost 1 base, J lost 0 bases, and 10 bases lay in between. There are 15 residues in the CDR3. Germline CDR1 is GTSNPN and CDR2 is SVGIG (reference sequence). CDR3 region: CAWSGLGGSGNTIYF. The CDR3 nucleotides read TGTGCCTGGAGTGGGTTGGGGGGCTCTGGAAACACCATATATTTT.

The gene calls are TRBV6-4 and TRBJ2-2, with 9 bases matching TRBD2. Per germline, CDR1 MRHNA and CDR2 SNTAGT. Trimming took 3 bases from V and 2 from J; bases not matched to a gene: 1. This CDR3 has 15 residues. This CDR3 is CASSELAGNTGELFF. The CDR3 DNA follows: TGTGCCAGCAGTGAACTAGCGGGCAACACCGGGGAGCTGTTTTTT.